These T cell receptor beta chains were read from a single sample in a study of radiotherapy plus CTLA-4 blockade in lung cancer. Libraries were prepared by immunoSEQ multiplex PCR; TCRdb keeps only in-frame clonotypes and omits some of them. Of approximately 76,000 clones detected, around 81% appear once; the ten largest clones hold approximately 3.9%. Material: peripheral blood, obtained from a patient treated with radiotherapy plus ipilimumab. The receptors here all came from a human donor with non-small cell lung cancer who had a partial response to radiotherapy plus ipilimumab. Some clones in this sample may be carry-over from other donors' samples. Each CDR3 is given with its conserved first and last residue. Fields, in order: clone size, CDR3 length, J gene, D gene, V gene, CDR3 DNA, CDR3 protein. The D gene is left open where the match is weak. Only part of the rows carry a size: once, few, many, or a class if the clone is expanded.

>NA|15|TRBJ2-3|TRBD2|TRBV7-2
TGTGCCAGCAGCTTAGAGGCGGGAGGGCTGGATACGCAGTATTTT
CASSLEAGGLDTQYF
>NA|14|TRBJ2-1|NA|TRBV29-1
TGCAGCGTCCCCCTAGACGGACAATACAATGAGCAGTTCTTC
CSVPLDGQYNEQFF
>NA|15|TRBJ1-5|NA|TRBV19
TGTGCCAGTGAAAGGGGGGGGGCCGGCAATCAGCCCCAGCATTTT
CASERGGAGNQPQHF
>NA|15|TRBJ2-5|NA|TRBV28
TGTGCCAGCACCGGCCATGGGGGCCTCCAAGAGACCCAGTACTTC
CASTGHGGLQETQYF
>NA|17|TRBJ1-2|TRBD1|TRBV5-4
TGTGCCAGCAGCTTTGGAGCCCTAGGGACAGACCCCGCTGGCTACACCTTC
CASSFGALGTDPAGYTF
>NA|12|TRBJ1-5|NA|TRBV10-1
TGCGCCAGCAGTGCCACTAATCAGCCCCAGCATTTT
CASSATNQPQHF
>NA|15|TRBJ1-5|NA|TRBV6-5
TGTGCCAGCAGTCTTTCACAGGGACCTCATCAGCCCCAGCATTTT
CASSLSQGPHQPQHF
>NA|18|TRBJ2-7|TRBD2|TRBV7-8
TGTGCCAGCAGCTTATGGCCCAACGGGGAGACTAGCGGGTACGAGCAGTACTTC
CASSLWPNGETSGYEQYF
>NA|17|TRBJ1-5|NA|TRBV28
TGTGCCAGCAGCCCCACCGCGGGGTTGAGGGGCAATCAGCCCCAGCATTTT
CASSPTAGLRGNQPQHF
>NA|15|TRBJ2-7|TRBD1|TRBV19
TGTGCCAGTAGTATGATGGGACAGAGCTCCTACGAGCAGTACTTC
CASSMMGQSSYEQYF
>NA|14|TRBJ1-6|NA|TRBV9
TGTGCCAGCAGCGTAGGAACTGGTTATTCACCCCTCCACTTT
CASSVGTGYSPLHF
>NA|13|TRBJ2-7|NA|TRBV28
TGTGCCAGCAGTTTAGGGAGCTCCTACGAGCAGTACTTC
CASSLGSSYEQYF
>NA|20|TRBJ2-2|NA|TRBV21-1
TGTGCCAGGATTACTCCCGGGAGACAACGTCCCGGGTCGAACACCGGGGAGCTGTTTTTT
CARITPGRQRPGSNTGELFF
>NA|18|TRBJ2-3|TRBD2|TRBV11-3
TGTGCCAGCAGCCCAGGGGGACTAGCGGGATTTATTGCAGATACGCAGTATTTT
CASSPGGLAGFIADTQYF
>NA|14|TRBJ2-7|TRBD2|TRBV7-3
TGTGCCAGCAGCTTAACAGCACTAGCGGGGAAGCAGTACTTC
CASSLTALAGKQYF
>NA|14|TRBJ1-5|NA|TRBV6-1
TGTGCCAGCAGTGCCACCGGGAGCAATCAGCCCCAGCATTTT
CASSATGSNQPQHF
>NA|12|TRBJ2-1|NA|TRBV7-9
TGTGCCAGCAGCTTATACTACAATGAGCAGTTCTTC
CASSLYYNEQFF
>NA|13|TRBJ2-5|NA|TRBV6-5
TGTGCCAGCGGTTCCTCCGGGACACCCGAACGATACTTC
CASGSSGTPERYF
>NA|13|TRBJ1-2|NA|TRBV14
TGTGCCAGCAGCCAAGCGCGCGGGGTTGGCTACACCTTC
CASSQARGVGYTF
>NA|16|TRBJ1-1|TRBD1|TRBV10-3
TGTGCCATCAGCCCCGGGACAGGGGCTAGCTACACTGAAGCTTTCTTT
CAISPGTGASYTEAFF
>NA|14|TRBJ2-3|TRBD1|TRBV5-5
TGTGCCAGCAGCTTGGGGCAGGGGGCACATACGCAGTATTTT
CASSLGQGAHTQYF
>NA|17|TRBJ2-7|TRBD1|TRBV4-3
TGCGCCAGCAGCCAAGATTGGGCTTCAGGGGGCTTCTACGAGCAGTACTTC
CASSQDWASGGFYEQYF
>NA|17|TRBJ2-1|NA|TRBV19
TGTGCCAGTAGTATTTGGCTCGGAGGCTTCCCCTACAATGAGCAGTTCTTC
CASSIWLGGFPYNEQFF
>NA|15|TRBJ2-7|NA|TRBV6-1
TGTGCCAGCAGTGAAGCAGGCAGGGTCGGGAGCGAGCAGTACTTC
CASSEAGRVGSEQYF
>NA|15|TRBJ2-1|TRBD2|TRBV13
TGTGCCAGCAGCTTTGGTATTAGCGGGGGCTATGAGCAGTTCTTC
CASSFGISGGYEQFF
>once|16|TRBJ2-7|NA|TRBV7-2
TGTGCCAGCAGCTTAGCGGGTGGGGGCCCCGCCTACGAGCAGTACTTC
CASSLAGGGPAYEQYF